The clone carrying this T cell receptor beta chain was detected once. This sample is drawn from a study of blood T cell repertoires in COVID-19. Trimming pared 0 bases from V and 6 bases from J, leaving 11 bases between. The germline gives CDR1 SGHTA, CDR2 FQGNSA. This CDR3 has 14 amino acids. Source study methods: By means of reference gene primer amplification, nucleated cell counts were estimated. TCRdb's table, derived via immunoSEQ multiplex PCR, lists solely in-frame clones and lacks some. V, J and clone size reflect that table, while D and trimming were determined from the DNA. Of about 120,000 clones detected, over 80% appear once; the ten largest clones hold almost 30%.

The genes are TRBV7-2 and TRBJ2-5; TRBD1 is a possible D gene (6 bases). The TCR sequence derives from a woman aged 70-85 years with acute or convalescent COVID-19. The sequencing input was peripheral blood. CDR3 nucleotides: TGTGCCAGCAGCTTAGCGCTCAGGGGAAAGACCCAGTACTTC. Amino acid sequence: CASSLALRGKTQYF.